What follows is one T cell receptor beta chain and its context. This clonotype was found many times. Its antigen is not yet known. Base qualities are not recorded, but no much larger clone differs from it by a single base. The sample belongs to a study of spatial heterogeneity in lung cancer (dated by TCRdb to the late 2010s). A note on the overall study: Beta-chain transcripts were consistently detected in greater numbers than alpha-chain transcripts, which likely reflects a higher abundance of beta-chain transcripts. In the raw uncorrected reads, each unique combination of TCR and UMI appeared on average more than ten times. Nonsynonymous mutation counts, determined by whole-exome sequencing of tumor tissue, were related to TCR repertoire features. In non-small cell lung cancer, the study quantitatively compared TCR alpha and beta repertoires across several tumor regions, matched nontumor lung, and blood. At surgery, both alpha and beta chains were TCR-sequenced in approximately 210 tumor regions, fewer than 65 matched nontumor lung samples and a few dozen PBMC samples. The study at large found these results: Confirming at a functional level the hypothesis that regional TCRs recognize regional mutations was considered to require additional single-cell paired TCR alpha and beta sequencing.

Interpreted using the paper, the time point label stands for: sample taken at primary tumor resection. Samples were obtained from fewer than 80 patients with early-stage, untreated non-small cell lung cancer from the lung TRACERx cohort. Whole RNA extracted from tumor and nontumor lung tissue, or from cryopreserved PBMC samples, was used for TCR sequencing without cell sorting. Only patients with enough RNA available from two or more tumor regions were chosen for TCR sequencing. A lung pathologist reviewed the tumor and adjacent nontumor lung specimens before the specimens were selected. The library was obtained by 5' RACE. The data were produced on a NextSeq 500. The TCR library protocol attached a unique molecular identifier to each TCR cDNA molecule to allow correction of PCR and sequencing errors. On the authors' methods: TCR identification, UMI-based error correction and CDR3 extraction were all carried out with Decombinator tools. TCRs above a frequency of 2 per 1,000, corresponding to the top 1% of the tumor frequency distribution, were defined as expanded. Renyi diversity was computed with the R vegan package after each repertoire had been subsampled 100 times to 5,000 TCRs. To build CDR3 similarity networks, amino acid triplet string-kernel similarity was used, and CDR3s were connected when their pairwise similarity was above 0.82. The raw public data were reprocessed by TCRdb itself: fastp quality trimming at Q25, MiXCR clonotype calling, in-frame beta chains only. Entries that share a CDR3 protein sequence are merged under the most common genes and DNA. The V and J calls were not made by the authors but by TCRdb's processing. The sample table lists tens of thousands of distinct CDR3 sequences, under 4% of them with a count of one. The ten largest clones represent around 34% of the sample.

Counted from cysteine to phenylalanine, this CDR3 has 16 amino acids. Just CDR3 DNA is preserved here, 48 bases in frame from base 1. V is clipped by 4 bases and J by 6 bases, and the sequence between their germline boundaries is 19 bases long. Looking up the germline V gene yields CDR1 MGHRA and CDR2 YSYEKL. The chain couples TRBV4-1 to TRBJ2-1, with the D gene uncertain. This clonotype originated in a male donor with early-stage non-small cell lung cancer. Sequenced material: normal lung tissue next to the tumor, taken at surgery. The CDR3 region reads CASSPVSIGSGNEQFF. In nucleotides, the sequence is TGCGCCAGCAGCCCTGTTTCCATCGGTTCAGGCAATGAGCAGTTCTTC.